One sample yielded the 32 T cell receptor beta chains listed below, sequenced in a study of blood T cell repertoires in COVID-19. Assay: immunoSEQ multiplex PCR; the TCRdb copy retains only in-frame clones and omits some. The data contain some 220,000 clones, about 85% of them singletons. The sequenced material came from peripheral blood. The receptors originated from a woman aged 55-70 years who had recovered from COVID-19.

The chain employs TRBV10-3 and TRBJ2-5; TRBD1 matches at 10 bases. The CDR3 is made up of 15 amino acids. From germline, CDR1 is ENHRY and CDR2 SYGVKD. V was clipped by 4 bases and J by 5 bases; unmatched bases: 7. The CDR3 region has the DNA TGTGCCATCAGTGCCGACAGGGGGCTTTATGAGACCCAGTACTTC. Its protein product is CAISADRGLYETQYF.

The J gene is TRBJ1-2, the V gene TRBV7-2; the D gene is possibly TRBD1 (6 bases). V shed 2 bases and J shed 2 bases, with 15 bases lying between them. The CDR3 consists of 16 residues. Germline V lookup: CDR1 SGHTA, CDR2 FQGNSA. In DNA form, the CDR3 reads TGTGCCAGCAGCTTACGTTCAGGGGCGCGGAACTATGGCTACACCTTC. Its translation is CASSLRSGARNYGYTF.

Concerning this clone: Other DNA sequences within the sample encode an identical CDR3. The genes are TRBV18 and TRBJ2-3, with D possibly matching TRBD2 (6 bases). CDR3 size: 14 residues. Germline lookup yields CDR1 KGHSH and CDR2 LQKENI. Trimming pared 3 bases from V and 1 base from J, leaving 8 bases between. The CDR3 here is CASSPTRGTDTQYF. In nucleotides, the CDR3 is TGTGCCAGCTCACCGACTAGGGGCACAGATACGCAGTATTTT.

V usage is TRBV5-1 and J usage is TRBJ1-2; 7 bases align to TRBD1. The V gene's germline CDR1 is SGHRS and CDR2 YFSETQ. The CDR3 totals 16 residues. V lost 0 bases, J lost 8 bases, and 13 bases stayed unmatched. CDR3 nucleotides: TGCGCCAGCAGCTTGGACAGGGGTAGGGATCTGCGGGGCTACACCTTC. The encoded protein is CASSLDRGRDLRGYTF. Supplemented by reference TRBV5-1 and TRBJ1-2, the full variable domain reads KAGVTQTPRYLIKTRGQQVTLSCSPISGHRSVSWYQQTPGQGLQFLFEYFSETQRNKGNFPGRFSGRQFSNSRSEMNVSTLELGDSALYLCASSLDRGRDLRGYTFGSGTRLTVV.

The rearrangement links TRBV18 to TRBJ1-2; 7 positions agree with TRBD1. This CDR3 spans 14 amino acids. Germline CDR1 and CDR2: KGHSH and LQKENI. V shed 5 bases and J 0 bases; nucleotides not matched to a gene: 3. The DNA for the CDR3 is TGTGCCAGCTCAAAAGGACAGGCTAACTATGGCTACACCTTC. Amino acids: CASSKGQANYGYTF.

This chain uses TRBV6-1 with TRBJ2-1, with D hard to call. This CDR3 has 15 amino acids. Trimming shortened V by 5 bases and J by 5 bases, and 16 bases separated the two germline ends. Germline V lookup: CDR1 MNHNS, CDR2 SASEGT. The CDR3 loop is CASSPRGAANNEQFF. In nucleotides, the CDR3 is TGTGCCAGCAGTCCCCGAGGAGCCGCTAACAATGAGCAGTTCTTC.

This clone appeared a single time. The chain carries TRBV10-3 and TRBJ1-5, with D perhaps TRBD1 (6 bases). This CDR3 region has 13 residues. V lost 7 bases and J 7 bases, leaving 14 bases between the germline ends. CDR1 and CDR2 from the germline V gene are ENHRY and SYGVKD. The CDR3: CAINPGDGQPQHF. The CDR3 DNA reads TGTGCCATCAACCCAGGGGACGGGCAGCCCCAGCATTTT.

The CDR3 spells CASSLGTGWKTEAFF. The CDR3 region has the DNA TGTGCCAGCAGCTTAGGGACAGGGTGGAAGACTGAAGCTTTCTTT. The chain has TRBV7-2 and TRBJ1-1, with 8 bases fitting TRBD1. Germline V CDR1 and CDR2: SGHTA, FQGNSA. The V segment lost 1 base and the J segment 5 bases; nucleotides outside the gene matches: 6. The CDR3 is made up of 15 amino acids.

The J gene is TRBJ2-2, the V gene TRBV14; D unresolved. The CDR3 has 13 amino acids. Trimming removed 4 bases at V and 7 bases at J, with 10 bases between. Germline V gene sequence: CDR1 SGHDN, CDR2 FVKESK. Here the CDR3 reads CASSRPYVGELFF. CDR3 nucleotides: TGTGCCAGCAGCCGCCCCTATGTCGGGGAGCTGTTTTTT. The full variable domain, in which reference TRBV14 and TRBJ2-2 provide the parts outside the CDR3, is EAGVTQFPSHSVIEKGQTVTLRCDPISGHDNLYWYRRVMGKEIKFLLHFVKESKQDESGMPNNRFLAERTGGTYSTLKVQPAELEDSGVYFCASSRPYVGELFFGEGSRLTVL.

The chain links TRBV5-1 to TRBJ1-2; 9 bases are shared with TRBD1. In germline, CDR1 is SGHRS, CDR2 YFSETQ. The CDR3 has 14 residues. V was clipped by 2 bases and J by 5 bases; unmatched bases: 4. CDR3 DNA: TGCGCCAGCAGCTTACAGGGGGCCAGGTATGGCTACACCTTC. Translated: CASSLQGARYGYTF. Combining the CDR3 with reference TRBV5-1 and TRBJ1-2 gives the whole variable domain KAGVTQTPRYLIKTRGQQVTLSCSPISGHRSVSWYQQTPGQGLQFLFEYFSETQRNKGNFPGRFSGRQFSNSRSEMNVSTLELGDSALYLCASSLQGARYGYTFGSGTRLTVV.

The V call is TRBV5-1, the J call TRBJ2-7; perhaps TRBD1 as D (6 bases). Per germline, CDR1 SGHRS and CDR2 YFSETQ. The CDR3 is 14 residues long. V was trimmed by 3 bases and J by 0 bases, leaving 10 bases between them. The DNA of the CDR3 is TGCGCCAGCAGCTCTGACAGGAGCTCCTACGAGCAGTACTTC. Protein sequence: CASSSDRSSYEQYF.

The V gene is TRBV28, the J gene TRBJ2-7; D is perhaps TRBD1 (6 bases). This CDR3 is built from 11 residues. CDR1 is MDHEN, CDR2 SYDVKM, per germline. V lost 5 bases and J 8 bases, leaving 10 bases between the germline ends. CDR3 sequence (DNA): TGTGCCAGCAGTATCCAGGGGAAGCAGTACTTC. This translates into CASSIQGKQYF.

V usage is TRBV20-1 and J usage is TRBJ1-5; D is unclear. The germline CDR1 and CDR2 sequences are DFQATT and SNEGSKA (reference sequence). The CDR3 totals 15 residues. V was shortened by 3 bases and J by 3 bases, with 15 bases between the two germline ends. The CDR3 region is CSASQVRKDNQPQHF. The CDR3 DNA reads TGCAGTGCTAGTCAGGTCCGAAAAGACAATCAGCCCCAGCATTTT.

The CDR3 reads CASSLDRGQTEAFF. The CDR3, as DNA: TGCGCCAGCAGCCTGGACAGGGGGCAAACTGAAGCTTTCTTT. The chain links TRBV5-1 to TRBJ1-1; 11 bases align to TRBD1. Germline assignment: CDR1 SGHRS and CDR2 YFSETQ. CDR3 length: 14 amino acids. With 4 bases clipped from V and 5 bases from J, the junction kept 4 bases outside the gene matches.

Notes on this clone: This sample also contains other DNA sequences that code for the same CDR3. The rearrangement uses TRBV19 and TRBJ1-5; unclear D gene. The CDR3 consists of 13 residues. The germline V gene encodes CDR1 LNHDA and CDR2 SQIVND (reference sequence). V was trimmed by 0 bases and J by 6 bases, leaving 6 bases between them. The CDR3 reads CASSIDRGQPQHF. The DNA for the CDR3 is TGTGCCAGTAGTATAGATAGAGGTCAGCCCCAGCATTTT.

The V and J genes are TRBV14 and TRBJ1-2; the D is unclear. This CDR3 comprises 13 residues. V was clipped by 4 bases and J by 7 bases, with 13 bases between them. Germline lookup yields CDR1 SGHDN and CDR2 FVKESK. For the CDR3, the DNA is TGTGCCAGCAGCCGAAGCGGTCCTTTTGGCTACACCTTC. It translates to CASSRSGPFGYTF.

This chain uses TRBV12-3 or TRBV12-4 with TRBJ2-1; D is uncertain. The CDR3 is 13 amino acids. Trimming pared 3 bases from V and 7 bases from J, leaving 10 bases between. The CDR3 DNA sequence: TGTGCCAGCAGTTTTCAAGTCGGGAATGAGCAGTTCTTC. Protein product: CASSFQVGNEQFF.

V and J are TRBV9 and TRBJ2-5; the D gene is possibly TRBD2 (7 bases). With 3 bases removed from V and 5 bases from J, the gap between germline ends came to 17 bases. The CDR3 totals 15 residues. Germline V lookup: CDR1 SGDLS, CDR2 YYNGEE. The CDR3 nucleotides are TGTGCCAGCAGCGGACGGGGGGCCGTGGGGGAGACCCAGTACTTC. This codes for CASSGRGAVGETQYF.

The chain is built from TRBV5-1 and TRBJ1-1; possibly TRBD1 for D (5 bases). This CDR3 has 12 residues. CDR1 and CDR2 (germline): SGHRS, YFSETQ. Trimming pared 5 bases from V and 4 bases from J, leaving 9 bases between. CDR3 sequence: CASRRDVTEAFF. The CDR3, as DNA: TGCGCCAGCAGGCGGGACGTCACTGAAGCTTTCTTT. The full variable domain, with the rest looked up from reference TRBV5-1 and TRBJ1-1, is KAGVTQTPRYLIKTRGQQVTLSCSPISGHRSVSWYQQTPGQGLQFLFEYFSETQRNKGNFPGRFSGRQFSNSRSEMNVSTLELGDSALYLCASRRDVTEAFFGQGTRLTVV.

The chain combines TRBV13 with TRBJ2-1; D is unresolved. This CDR3 has 11 residues. V was clipped by 2 bases and J by 7 bases, with 3 bases between them. Germline CDR1 PRHDT, CDR2 FYEKMQ (reference sequence). The CDR3 bases are TGTGCCAGCAGCTTACTAAATGAGCAGTTCTTC. It codes for CASSLLNEQFF.

V gene TRBV7-2 combines with J gene TRBJ2-3; TRBD2 is a possible D gene (6 bases). CDR1 is SGHTA, CDR2 FQGNSA, per germline. V lost 5 bases and J 4 bases, leaving 16 bases between the germline ends. The length of the CDR3 is 15 residues. CDR3 nucleotide sequence: TGTGCCAGCAGCCGGCGGGGCATGGTCGCAGATACGCAGTATTTT. Amino acids: CASSRRGMVADTQYF.

The gene calls are TRBV7-6 and TRBJ2-5; no reliable D call. CDR1 and CDR2 (germline): SGHVS, FNYEAQ. This CDR3 has 13 amino acids. The V end lost 0 bases, the J end lost 1 base, and 3 bases lay between the germline ends. The CDR3 loop reads CASSLAFQETQYF. In DNA, the CDR3 is TGTGCCAGCAGCTTAGCCTTCCAAGAGACCCAGTACTTC.

J is TRBJ1-1 and V is TRBV7-8, with no clear D. V dropped 2 bases and J dropped 0 bases, with 4 bases sitting between them. This CDR3 has 13 residues. Looked up from germline, CDR1 is SGHVS and CDR2 is FQNEAQ. CDR3 residues: CASSLTVNTEAFF. CDR3 coding DNA: TGTGCCAGCAGCTTAACGGTGAACACTGAAGCTTTCTTT.

This chain's CDR3 is CASSYSAIRGYTF. The DNA for the CDR3 is TGTGCCAGCAGTTACTCCGCGATAAGAGGCTACACCTTC. V gene TRBV6-2 or TRBV6-3 combines with J gene TRBJ1-2; no clear D. Trimming took off 0 bases at V and 8 bases at J, with 10 bases between the two ends. CDR1 and CDR2 (germline): MNHEY, SVGEGT. The CDR3 runs to 13 residues.

The chain has TRBV5-1 and TRBJ2-2; TRBD2 might be the D (6 bases). Germline values: CDR1 SGHRS, CDR2 YFSETQ. The CDR3 consists of 15 residues. Trimming pared 5 bases from V and 2 bases from J, leaving 13 bases between. The CDR3 is CASSTGTLNTGELFF. The CDR3 DNA reads as TGCGCCAGCAGTACCGGGACTCTAAACACCGGGGAGCTGTTTTTT.

In nucleotides, the CDR3 is TGCGCCAGCAGCTTGGATTCAGGGGGAAATCAGCCCCAGCATTTT. This codes for CASSLDSGGNQPQHF. This chain links TRBV5-1 with TRBJ1-5, with TRBD1 matching over 7 bases. CDR1 is SGHRS and CDR2 is YFSETQ in the germline V gene. The length of the CDR3 is 15 residues. Unmatched junction bases numbered 4, after V lost 0 bases and J lost 4 bases.

This chain joins TRBV27 and TRBJ2-1, with a weak D call TRBD2 (6 bases). Per germline, CDR1 MNHEY and CDR2 SMNVEV (reference sequence). The V end lost 4 bases, the J end lost 2 bases, and 12 bases lay between the germline ends. This CDR3 is built from 15 residues. CDR3 region: CASSWRDLTYNEQFF. In DNA form, the CDR3 reads TGTGCCAGCAGTTGGCGGGACTTAACCTACAATGAGCAGTTCTTC.

The chain recombines TRBV7-3 with TRBJ1-1; no clear D gene. This CDR3 contains 13 residues. Per germline, CDR1 SGHTA and CDR2 FQGTGA. Deletions cut 4 bases from V and 1 base from J, with 7 bases between. The CDR3 DNA sequence: TGTGCCAGCAGCTCCCAATCGAACACTGAAGCTTTCTTT. Encoded protein: CASSSQSNTEAFF.

The rearrangement links TRBV7-2 to TRBJ1-2; a weak D match, TRBD1 (6 bases). Germline V CDR1 and CDR2: SGHTA, FQGNSA. Trimming removed 2 bases from V and 8 bases from J, with 12 bases in between. The CDR3 runs to 13 residues. CDR3 sequence: CASSLNRDTGYTF. CDR3 nucleotide sequence: TGTGCCAGCAGCTTAAACCGGGACACGGGCTACACCTTC.

The chain has TRBV21-1 and TRBJ2-7; TRBD2, as called in the table, went unchecked against the DNA. TRBV21-1 constitutes a pseudogene. There are 21 residues in the CDR3. The CDR3 is CASSKSTSGGQDRKTGYEQYF. The DNA of the CDR3 is TGTGCCAGCAGCAAAAGTACTAGCGGGGGACAAGATAGAAAAACTGGATACGAGCAGTACTTC.

For the CDR3, the DNA is TGTGCCAGCTCACCAATTATCACAGGGGGCAAGGCAGTGTGGAACACCATATATTTT. Translated: CASSPIITGGKAVWNTIYF. The V call is TRBV18, the J call TRBJ1-3; 9 bases map to TRBD1. The CDR3 is 19 amino acids. Germline-derived CDR1 and CDR2 are KGHSH and LQKENI. The junction had 18 bases not matched to a gene; V was cut back by 2 bases and J by 7 bases.

This sequence joins TRBV2 and TRBJ1-5; 7 bases agree with TRBD1. The junction had 7 bases not matched to a gene; V was cut back by 3 bases and J by 5 bases. The CDR3 spans 15 residues. CDR1 is SNHLY, CDR2 FYNNEI, per germline. CDR3 DNA sequence: TGTGCCAGCAGTGAGGACAGGTTGTCAGATCAGCCCCAGCATTTT. Protein product: CASSEDRLSDQPQHF.